This TCR beta chain was recorded in a study of blood T cell repertoires in COVID-19. Looking at the study overall: Samples came from the United States, Italy and Spain, spanning acute and convalescent COVID-19. PBMCs, B-cell-depleted T cells, or T cells provided the cDNA or gDNA that made up the material.

This clone occurred a few times. Sequencing used immunoSEQ multiplex PCR; TCRdb keeps in-frame clones, though not all of them. The sample records under 200,000 clones, about 81% being singletons. The CDR3 covers 20 residues. The germline V gene encodes CDR1 LGHDT and CDR2 YNNKEL (reference sequence). The ends lost 0 bases at V and 6 bases at J; junction bases unmatched: 17. Clinical history reported by participants formed the basis on which cohorts were assigned. Before being deemed recovered, Cohort 3 donors had two negative PCRs, clearance, or symptom resolution. Sequenced input: PBMCs or T cells enriched from blood (not recorded which). The chain couples TRBV3-1 (or the pseudogene TRBV3-2) to TRBJ2-2, with 9 bases matching TRBD2. This receptor was identified in a man between 50 and 59 years old who had recovered from COVID-19. CDR3 region: CASSQDHSRGGGLLAGELFF. The CDR3 coding sequence is TGTGCCAGCAGCCAAGATCATTCGCGGGGGGGCGGCCTTCTAGCCGGGGAGCTGTTTTTT.